These 2 T cell receptor beta chains were sequenced from one sample in a study of HIV-infected patients and healthy controls (dated by TCRdb to 2013 to 2014). Library generation was performed with 5' RACE. This sample was sequenced with an Illumina MiSeq. SuperScript III was used to reverse transcribe 500 ng RNA with primers targeting the alpha and beta constant regions. Separate alpha and beta chain libraries were made by chain-specific third strand synthesis with multiplexing indices. TCRdb reran the public reads through fastp at Q25 and MiXCR, keeping productive beta chains. Rows merge per CDR3 protein into single entries with the most common DNA and genes. This sample is represented by roughly 18,000 distinct CDR3 sequences; 9.5% to 15% of them were singletons. The biggest ten clones account for over 8.5% of the sample. Since whole blood was used without any cell fractionation, the repertoire reflected all peripheral T cells in unsorted form.

Sequencing was done on a sample of blood. The receptors originated from an adult in good health.

At least ten counts were recorded for this clonotype. The J gene is TRBJ2-3, the V gene TRBV7-2; perhaps D is TRBD1 or TRBD2 (5 bases each). V lost 4 bases and J 2 bases, leaving 13 bases between the germline ends. The CDR3 runs to 15 residues. Germline V CDR1 and CDR2: SGHTA, FQGNSA. CDR3 sequence: CASSWAGTVTDTQYF. The CDR3 DNA sequence: TGTGCCAGCAGCTGGGCCGGGACGGTCACAGATACGCAGTATTTT.

By sample share, this clonotype is medium-sized. This chain joins TRBV4-3 and TRBJ2-3; D gene ambiguous. Trimming stripped 0 bases from V and 3 bases from J, with 7 bases between. CDR1 is LGHNA, CDR2 YSLEER, per germline. This CDR3 region has 14 residues. The CDR3 region is CASSQDQPTDTQYF. CDR3 coding DNA: TGCGCCAGCAGCCAAGATCAGCCAACAGATACGCAGTATTTT.